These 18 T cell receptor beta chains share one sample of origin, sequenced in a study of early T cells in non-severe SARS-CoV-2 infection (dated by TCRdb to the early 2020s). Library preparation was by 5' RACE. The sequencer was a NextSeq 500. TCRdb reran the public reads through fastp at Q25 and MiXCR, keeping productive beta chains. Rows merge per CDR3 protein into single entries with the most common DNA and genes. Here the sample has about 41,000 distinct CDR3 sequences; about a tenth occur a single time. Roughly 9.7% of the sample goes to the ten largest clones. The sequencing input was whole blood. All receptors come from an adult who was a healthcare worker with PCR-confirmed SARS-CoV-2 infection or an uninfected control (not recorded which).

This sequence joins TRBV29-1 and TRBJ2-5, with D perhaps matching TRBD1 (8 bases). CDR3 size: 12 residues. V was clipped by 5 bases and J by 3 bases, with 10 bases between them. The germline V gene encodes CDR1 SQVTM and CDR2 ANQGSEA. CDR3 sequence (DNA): TGCAGCGTTACAGGGGGGGAAGAGACCCAGTACTTC. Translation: CSVTGGEETQYF.

The DNA of the CDR3 is TGCGCCAGCAGCCAAGATGGGGCAACTAATGAAAAACTGTTTTTT. Translating gives CASSQDGATNEKLFF. The V gene is TRBV4-3, the J gene TRBJ1-4; no reliable D call. In germline, CDR1 is LGHNA, CDR2 YSLEER. V gave up 0 bases and J gave up 0 bases, with 5 bases separating them. This CDR3 is built from 15 residues.

This CDR3 is CASSDSDQETQYF. DNA for the CDR3: TGTGCCAGCTCCGACAGCGATCAAGAGACCCAGTACTTC. The rearrangement uses TRBV18 and TRBJ2-5; a possible D gene is TRBD1 (5 bases). CDR1 and CDR2 (germline): KGHSH, LQKENI. The V end was cut by 6 bases, the J end by 2 bases, with 10 bases between. CDR3 length equals 13 residues. The full variable domain, in which reference TRBV18 and TRBJ2-5 provide the parts outside the CDR3, is NAGVMQNPRHLVRRRGQEARLRCSPMKGHSHVYWYRQLPEEGLKFMVYLQKENIIDESGMPKERFSAEFPKEGPSILRIQQVVRGDSAAYFCASSDSDQETQYFGPGTRLLVL.

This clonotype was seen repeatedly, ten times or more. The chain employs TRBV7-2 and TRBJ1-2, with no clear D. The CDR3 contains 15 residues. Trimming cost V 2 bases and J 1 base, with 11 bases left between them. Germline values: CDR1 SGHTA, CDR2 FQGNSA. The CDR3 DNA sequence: TGTGCCAGCAGCTTAAGCGGGAACAGTAACTATGGCTACACCTTC. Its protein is CASSLSGNSNYGYTF.

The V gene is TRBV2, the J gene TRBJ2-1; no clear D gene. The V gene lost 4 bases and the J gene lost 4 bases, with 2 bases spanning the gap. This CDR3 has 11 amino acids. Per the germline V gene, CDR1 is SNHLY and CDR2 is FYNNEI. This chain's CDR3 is CASSVYNEQFF. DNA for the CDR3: TGTGCCAGCAGTGTTTACAATGAGCAGTTCTTC. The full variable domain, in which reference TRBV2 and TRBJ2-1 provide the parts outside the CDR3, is EPEVTQTPSHQVTQMGQEVILRCVPISNHLYFYWYRQILGQKVEFLVSFYNNEISEKSEIFDDQFSVERPDGSNFTLKIRSTKLEDSAMYFCASSVYNEQFFGPGTRLTVL.

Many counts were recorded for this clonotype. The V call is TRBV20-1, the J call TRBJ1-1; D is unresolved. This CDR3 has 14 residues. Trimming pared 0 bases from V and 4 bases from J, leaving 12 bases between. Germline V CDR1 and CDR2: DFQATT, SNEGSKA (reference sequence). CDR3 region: CSAREVTLGTEAFF. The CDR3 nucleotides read TGCAGTGCTAGAGAGGTCACCCTGGGCACTGAAGCTTTCTTT.

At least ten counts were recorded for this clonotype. CDR3 sequence reads: CASSLNPSGASNEKLFF. The CDR3 DNA is TGTGCCAGCAGCTTAAACCCGTCGGGGGCTTCTAATGAAAAACTGTTTTTT. V usage is TRBV7-3 and J usage is TRBJ1-4, with a tentative D call TRBD1 (6 bases). The CDR3 is 17 residues long. The germline V and J ends were trimmed by 1 base and 3 bases, with 15 bases remaining between them. Germline V lookup: CDR1 SGHTA, CDR2 FQGTGA.

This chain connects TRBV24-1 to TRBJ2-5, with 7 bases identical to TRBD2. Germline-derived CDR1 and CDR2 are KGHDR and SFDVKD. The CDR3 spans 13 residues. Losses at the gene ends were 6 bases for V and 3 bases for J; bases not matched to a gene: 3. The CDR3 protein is CATSRGGEETQYF. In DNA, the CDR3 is TGTGCCACCAGTCGGGGAGGGGAAGAGACCCAGTACTTC.

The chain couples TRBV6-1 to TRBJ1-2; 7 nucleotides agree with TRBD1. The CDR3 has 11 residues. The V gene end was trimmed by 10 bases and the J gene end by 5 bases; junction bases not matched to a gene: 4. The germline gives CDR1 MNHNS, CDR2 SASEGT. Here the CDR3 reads CATETGYGYTF. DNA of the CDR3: TGTGCCACAGAGACAGGGTATGGCTACACCTTC.

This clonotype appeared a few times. The CDR3 sequence is CSVAASYNEQFF. CDR3 nucleotide sequence: TGCAGCGTCGCCGCTAGCTACAATGAGCAGTTCTTC. This chain connects TRBV29-1 to TRBJ2-1; D is unresolved. V lost 6 bases, J lost 3 bases, and 9 bases lay in between. The CDR3 contains 12 residues. CDR1 SQVTM and CDR2 ANQGSEA come from the germline V gene.

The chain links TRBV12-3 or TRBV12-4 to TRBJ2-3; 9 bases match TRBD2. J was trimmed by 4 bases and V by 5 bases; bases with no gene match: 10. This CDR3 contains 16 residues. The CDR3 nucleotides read TGTGCCAGCAGTCCGGTTGCGGGGGGGGGTCCAGATACGCAGTATTTT. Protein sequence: CASSPVAGGGPDTQYF.

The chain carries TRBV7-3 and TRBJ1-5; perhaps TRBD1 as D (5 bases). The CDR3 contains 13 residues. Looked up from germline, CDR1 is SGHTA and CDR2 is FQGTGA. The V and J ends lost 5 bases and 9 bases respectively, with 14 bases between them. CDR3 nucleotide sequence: TGTGCCAGCAGCCAGACGGGGGTCGGGCCCCAGCATTTT. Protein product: CASSQTGVGPQHF.

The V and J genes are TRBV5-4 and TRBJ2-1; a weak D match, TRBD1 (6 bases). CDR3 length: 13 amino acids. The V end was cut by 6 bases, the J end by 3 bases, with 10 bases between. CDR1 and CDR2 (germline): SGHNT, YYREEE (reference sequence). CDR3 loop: CASNQDSYNEQFF. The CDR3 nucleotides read TGTGCCAGCAACCAGGACAGCTACAATGAGCAGTTCTTC.

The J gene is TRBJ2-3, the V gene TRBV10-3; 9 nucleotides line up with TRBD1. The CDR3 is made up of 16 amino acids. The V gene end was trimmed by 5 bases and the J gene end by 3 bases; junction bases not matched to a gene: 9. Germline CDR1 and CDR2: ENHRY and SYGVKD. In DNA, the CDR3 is TGTGCCATCAGTTCCCCGGGACAGGGAGGAACAGATACGCAGTATTTT. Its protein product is CAISSPGQGGTDTQYF.

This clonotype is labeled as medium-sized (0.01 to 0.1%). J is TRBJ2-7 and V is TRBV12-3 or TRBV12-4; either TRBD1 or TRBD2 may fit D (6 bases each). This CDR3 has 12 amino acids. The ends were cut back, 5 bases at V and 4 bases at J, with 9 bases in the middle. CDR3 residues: CASSQGRYEQYF. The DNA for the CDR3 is TGTGCCAGCAGTCAGGGGAGGTACGAGCAGTACTTC.

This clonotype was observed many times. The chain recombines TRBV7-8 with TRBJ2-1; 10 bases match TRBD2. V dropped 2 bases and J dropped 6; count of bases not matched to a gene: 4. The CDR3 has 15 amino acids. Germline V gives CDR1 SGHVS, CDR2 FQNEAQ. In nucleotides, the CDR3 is TGTGCCAGCAGCTTACTAGCGGGGGTGGGCAATGAGCAGTTCTTC. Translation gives CASSLLAGVGNEQFF.

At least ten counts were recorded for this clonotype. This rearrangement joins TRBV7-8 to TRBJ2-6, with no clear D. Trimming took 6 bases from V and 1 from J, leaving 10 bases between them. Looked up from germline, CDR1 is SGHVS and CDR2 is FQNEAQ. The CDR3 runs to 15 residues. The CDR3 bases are TGTGCCAGCAGTGGCACCAATTCTGGGGCCAACGTCCTGACTTTC. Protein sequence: CASSGTNSGANVLTF.

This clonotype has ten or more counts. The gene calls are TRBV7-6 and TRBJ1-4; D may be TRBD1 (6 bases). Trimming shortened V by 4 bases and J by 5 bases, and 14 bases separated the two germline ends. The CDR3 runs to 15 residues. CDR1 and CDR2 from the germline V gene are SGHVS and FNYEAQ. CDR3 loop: CASSSPTGPNEKLFF. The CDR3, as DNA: TGTGCCAGCAGCTCGCCGACAGGTCCAAATGAAAAACTGTTTTTT.